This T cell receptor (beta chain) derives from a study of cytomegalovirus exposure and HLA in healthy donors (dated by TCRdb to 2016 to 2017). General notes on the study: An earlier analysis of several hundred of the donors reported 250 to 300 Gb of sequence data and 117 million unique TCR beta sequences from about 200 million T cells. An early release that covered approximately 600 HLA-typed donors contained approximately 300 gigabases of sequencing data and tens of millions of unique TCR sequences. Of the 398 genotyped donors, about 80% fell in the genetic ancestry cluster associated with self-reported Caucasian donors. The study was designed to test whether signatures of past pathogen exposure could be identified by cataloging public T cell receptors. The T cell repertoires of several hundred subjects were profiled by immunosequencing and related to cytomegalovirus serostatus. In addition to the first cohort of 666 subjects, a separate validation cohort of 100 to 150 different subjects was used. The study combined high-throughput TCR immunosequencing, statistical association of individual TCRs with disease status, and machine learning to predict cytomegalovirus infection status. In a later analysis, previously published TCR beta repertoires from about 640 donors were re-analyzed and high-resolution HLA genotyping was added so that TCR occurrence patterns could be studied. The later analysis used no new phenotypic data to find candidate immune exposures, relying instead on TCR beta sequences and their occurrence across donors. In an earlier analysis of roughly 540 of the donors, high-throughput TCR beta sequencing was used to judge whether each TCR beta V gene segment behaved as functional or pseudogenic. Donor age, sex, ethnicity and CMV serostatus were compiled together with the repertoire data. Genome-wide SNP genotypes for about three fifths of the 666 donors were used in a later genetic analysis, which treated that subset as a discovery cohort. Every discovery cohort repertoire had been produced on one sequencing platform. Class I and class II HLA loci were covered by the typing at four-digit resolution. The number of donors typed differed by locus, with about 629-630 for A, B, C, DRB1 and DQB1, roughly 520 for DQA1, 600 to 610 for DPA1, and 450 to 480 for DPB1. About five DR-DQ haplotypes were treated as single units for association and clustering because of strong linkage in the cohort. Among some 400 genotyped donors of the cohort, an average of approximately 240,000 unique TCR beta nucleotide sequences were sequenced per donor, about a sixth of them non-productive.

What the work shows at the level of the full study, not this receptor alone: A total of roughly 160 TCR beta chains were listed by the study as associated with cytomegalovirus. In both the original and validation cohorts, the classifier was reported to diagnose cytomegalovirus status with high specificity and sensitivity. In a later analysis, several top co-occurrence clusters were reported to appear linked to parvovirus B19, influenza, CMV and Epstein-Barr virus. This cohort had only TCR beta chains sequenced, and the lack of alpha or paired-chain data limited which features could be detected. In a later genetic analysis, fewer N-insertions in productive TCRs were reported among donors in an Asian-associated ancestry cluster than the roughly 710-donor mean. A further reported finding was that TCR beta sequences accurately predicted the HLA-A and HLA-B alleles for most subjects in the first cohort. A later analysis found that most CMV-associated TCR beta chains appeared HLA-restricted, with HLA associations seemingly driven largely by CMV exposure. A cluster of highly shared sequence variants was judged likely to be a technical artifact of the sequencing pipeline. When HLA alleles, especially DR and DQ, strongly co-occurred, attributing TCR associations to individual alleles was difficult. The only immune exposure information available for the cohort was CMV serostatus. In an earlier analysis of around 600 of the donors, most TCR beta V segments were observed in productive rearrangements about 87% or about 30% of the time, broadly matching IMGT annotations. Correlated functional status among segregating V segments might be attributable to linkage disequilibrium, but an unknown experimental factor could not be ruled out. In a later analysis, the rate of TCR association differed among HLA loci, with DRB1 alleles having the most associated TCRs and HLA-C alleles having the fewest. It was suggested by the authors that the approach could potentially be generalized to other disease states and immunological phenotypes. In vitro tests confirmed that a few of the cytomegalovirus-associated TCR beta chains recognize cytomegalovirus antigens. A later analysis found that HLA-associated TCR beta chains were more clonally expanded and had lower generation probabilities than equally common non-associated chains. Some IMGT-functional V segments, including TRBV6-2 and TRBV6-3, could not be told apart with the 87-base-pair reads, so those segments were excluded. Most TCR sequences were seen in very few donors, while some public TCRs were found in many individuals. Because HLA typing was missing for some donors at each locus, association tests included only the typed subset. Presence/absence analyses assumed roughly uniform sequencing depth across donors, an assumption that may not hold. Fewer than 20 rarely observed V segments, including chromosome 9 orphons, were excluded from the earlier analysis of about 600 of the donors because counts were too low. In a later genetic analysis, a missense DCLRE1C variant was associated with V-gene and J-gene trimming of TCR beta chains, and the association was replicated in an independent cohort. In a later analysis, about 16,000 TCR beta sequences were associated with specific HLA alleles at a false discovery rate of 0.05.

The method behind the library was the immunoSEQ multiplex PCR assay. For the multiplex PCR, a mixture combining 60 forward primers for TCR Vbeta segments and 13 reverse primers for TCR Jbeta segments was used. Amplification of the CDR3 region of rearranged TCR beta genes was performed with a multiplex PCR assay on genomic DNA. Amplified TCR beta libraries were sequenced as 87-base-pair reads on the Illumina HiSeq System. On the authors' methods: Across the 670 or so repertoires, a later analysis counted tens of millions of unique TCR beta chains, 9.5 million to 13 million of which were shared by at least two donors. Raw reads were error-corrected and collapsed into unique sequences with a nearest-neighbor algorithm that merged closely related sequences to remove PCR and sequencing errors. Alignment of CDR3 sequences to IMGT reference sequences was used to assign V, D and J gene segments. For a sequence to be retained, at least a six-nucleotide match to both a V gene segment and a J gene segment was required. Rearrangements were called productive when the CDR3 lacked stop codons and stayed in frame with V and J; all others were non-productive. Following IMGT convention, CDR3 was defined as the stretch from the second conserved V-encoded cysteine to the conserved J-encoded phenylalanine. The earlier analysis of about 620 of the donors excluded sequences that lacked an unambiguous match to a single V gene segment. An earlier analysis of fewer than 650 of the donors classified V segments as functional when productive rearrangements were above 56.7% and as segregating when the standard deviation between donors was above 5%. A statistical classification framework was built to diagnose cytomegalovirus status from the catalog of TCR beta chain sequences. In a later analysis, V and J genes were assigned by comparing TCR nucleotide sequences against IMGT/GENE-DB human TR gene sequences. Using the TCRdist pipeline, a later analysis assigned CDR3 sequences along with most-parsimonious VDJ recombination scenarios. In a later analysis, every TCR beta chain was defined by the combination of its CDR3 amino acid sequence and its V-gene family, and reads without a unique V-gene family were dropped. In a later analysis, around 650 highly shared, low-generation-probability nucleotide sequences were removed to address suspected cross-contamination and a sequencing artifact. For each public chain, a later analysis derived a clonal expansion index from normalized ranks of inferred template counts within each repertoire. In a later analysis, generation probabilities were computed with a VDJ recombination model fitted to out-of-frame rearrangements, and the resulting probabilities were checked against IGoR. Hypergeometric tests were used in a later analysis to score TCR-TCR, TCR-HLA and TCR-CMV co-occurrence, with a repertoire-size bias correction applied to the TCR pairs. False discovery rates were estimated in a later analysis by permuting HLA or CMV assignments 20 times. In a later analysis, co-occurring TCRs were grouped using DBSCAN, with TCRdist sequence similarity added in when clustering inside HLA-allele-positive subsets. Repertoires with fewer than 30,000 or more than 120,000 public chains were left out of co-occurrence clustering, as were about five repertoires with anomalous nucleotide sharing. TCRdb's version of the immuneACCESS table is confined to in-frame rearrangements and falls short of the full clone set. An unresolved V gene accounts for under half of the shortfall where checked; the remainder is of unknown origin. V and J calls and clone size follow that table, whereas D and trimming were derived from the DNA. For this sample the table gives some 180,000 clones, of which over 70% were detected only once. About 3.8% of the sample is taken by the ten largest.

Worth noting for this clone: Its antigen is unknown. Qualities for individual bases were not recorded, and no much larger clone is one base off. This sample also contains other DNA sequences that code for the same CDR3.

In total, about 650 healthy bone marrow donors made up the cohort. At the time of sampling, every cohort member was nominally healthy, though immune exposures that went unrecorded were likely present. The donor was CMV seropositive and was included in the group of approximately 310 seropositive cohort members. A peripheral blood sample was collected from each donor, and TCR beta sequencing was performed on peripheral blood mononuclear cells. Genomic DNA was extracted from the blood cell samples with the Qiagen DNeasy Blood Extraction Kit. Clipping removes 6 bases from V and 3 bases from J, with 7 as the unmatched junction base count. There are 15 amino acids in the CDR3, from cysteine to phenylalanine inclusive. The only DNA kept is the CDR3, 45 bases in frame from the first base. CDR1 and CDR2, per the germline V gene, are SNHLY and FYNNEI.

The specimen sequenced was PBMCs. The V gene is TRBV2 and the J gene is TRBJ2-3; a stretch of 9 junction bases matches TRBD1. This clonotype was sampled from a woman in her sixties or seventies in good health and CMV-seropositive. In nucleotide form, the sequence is TGTGCCAGCAGCGCCGACAGGGGGTCTACAGATACGCAGTATTTT. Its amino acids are CASSADRGSTDTQYF.